This record covers a single T cell receptor beta chain. The data derive from a study of long-term antiretroviral therapy in people with HIV. With 0 bases removed from V and 0 bases from J, the gap between germline ends came to 6 bases. Germline V gene sequence: CDR1 GTSNPN, CDR2 SVGIG (reference sequence). The CDR3 length is 14 residues. Survey level was the resolution at which the v3.0 immunoSEQ assay ran. The data were produced by immunoSEQ multiplex PCR, yet TCRdb's version contains in-frame clones alone and is incomplete. The repertoire consists of under 20,000 clones, with about 78% occurring once and the leading ten covering roughly 15%.

The sample here was unsorted PBMCs, taken 0.3 years after starting antiretroviral therapy. The chain uses TRBV30 and TRBJ2-1, with unresolved D. This clonotype was sampled from a woman aged 50 to 60 with HIV. The CDR3 coding sequence is TGTGCCTGGAGTGTATTCAGCTCCTACAATGAGCAGTTCTTC. Protein sequence: CAWSVFSSYNEQFF.